The clone carrying this T cell receptor beta chain was seen only once. J was trimmed by 6 bases and V by 4 bases; bases with no gene match: 6. Germline assignment: CDR1 KGHSY and CDR2 FQNENV. This CDR3 region has 14 residues. Under the authors' procedure: Estimation of nucleated cell counts was performed using reference gene primer amplification. Clones were read by immunoSEQ multiplex PCR, and TCRdb kept only the in-frame ones, dropping some. For V, J and clone size, that table is used; D and trimming come from the DNA. The table lists roughly 250,000 clones, around 82% of them singletons. The data stem from a study of blood T cell repertoires in COVID-19. Study context: Sources were T cells, B-cell-depleted T cells, or PBMCs; the material itself was cDNA or gDNA.

The material sequenced was peripheral blood. This TCR derives from a person in their 70s with COVID-19, enrolled during active disease. The chain employs TRBV16 and TRBJ1-2; 9 bases match TRBD1. The CDR3 protein is CASSPTQGADGYTF. The CDR3 nucleotides read TGTGCCAGCAGCCCAACACAGGGGGCGGATGGCTACACCTTC.